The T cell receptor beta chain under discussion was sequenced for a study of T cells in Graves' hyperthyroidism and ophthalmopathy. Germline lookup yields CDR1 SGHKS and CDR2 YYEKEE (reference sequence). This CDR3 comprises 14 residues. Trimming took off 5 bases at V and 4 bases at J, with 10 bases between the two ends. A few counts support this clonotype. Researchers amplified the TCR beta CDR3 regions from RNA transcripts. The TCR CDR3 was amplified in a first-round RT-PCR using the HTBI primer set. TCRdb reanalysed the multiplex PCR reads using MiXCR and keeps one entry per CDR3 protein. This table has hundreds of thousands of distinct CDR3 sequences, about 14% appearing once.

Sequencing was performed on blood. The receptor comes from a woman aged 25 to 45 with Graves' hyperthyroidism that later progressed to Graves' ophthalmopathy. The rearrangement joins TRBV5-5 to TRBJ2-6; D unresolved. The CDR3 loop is CASSPQPGANVLTF. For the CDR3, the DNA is TGTGCCAGCAGTCCCCAGCCAGGGGCCAACGTCCTGACTTTC.